Listed below are T cell receptor beta chains from one sample, sequenced in a study of metastatic and nonmetastatic thyroid tumors. TCRdb ran MiXCR on the PCR reads. The sample records 12,000 to 15,000 clones, roughly 29% being singletons. Source material: blood. The receptors shown here come from a female donor with papillary thyroid cancer or a benign thyroid nodule (not recorded which). Some clones in this sample may be carry-over from other donors' samples. Both conserved end residues are part of each CDR3. The order of the fields is J gene, D gene, CDR3 length, clone size, V gene, CDR3 DNA, CDR3 protein. A D gene is named only where the DNA matches it firmly. Size values are once, few and many counts, or a class for expanded clones, and some rows have none.

j_gene: TRBJ2-7
d_gene: TRBD1
len: 13
abundance: NA
v_gene: TRBV28
CDR3nt: TGTGCCAGCACCCGACAGGGGTTGAACGAGCAGTACTTC
CDR3aa: CASTRQGLNEQYF

j_gene: TRBJ2-7
d_gene: TRBD2
len: 14
abundance: few
v_gene: TRBV7-2
CDR3nt: TGTGCCAGCAGCTCCATAGCGGGAGGAACTGAGTGGTACTTC
CDR3aa: CASSSIAGGTEWYF

j_gene: TRBJ1-5
d_gene: NA
len: 15
abundance: NA
v_gene: TRBV28
CDR3nt: TGTGCCAGCAGTTTAGGTGGGGGTCCCCAACAGCCCCAGCATTTT
CDR3aa: CASSLGGGPQQPQHF

j_gene: TRBJ2-1
d_gene: TRBD2
len: 16
abundance: medium-sized
v_gene: TRBV14
CDR3nt: TGTGCCAGCAGCCACCATAGCGGGTACAACTACAATGAGCAGTTCTTC
CDR3aa: CASSHHSGYNYNEQFF

j_gene: TRBJ1-2
d_gene: NA
len: 11
abundance: many
v_gene: TRBV5-6
CDR3nt: TGTGCCAGCAGCGACAATGATGGCTACACCTTC
CDR3aa: CASSDNDGYTF

j_gene: TRBJ2-7
d_gene: TRBD1
len: 14
abundance: NA
v_gene: TRBV9
CDR3nt: TGTGCCAGCATTCTTGGGACAGGGGGTGGCGAGCAGTACTTC
CDR3aa: CASILGTGGGEQYF

j_gene: TRBJ2-1
d_gene: NA
len: 15
abundance: medium-sized
v_gene: TRBV12-3/TRBV12-4
CDR3nt: TGTGCCAGCAACCGACCGGGGACCCCGTTCGATGAGCAGTTCTTC
CDR3aa: CASNRPGTPFDEQFF

j_gene: TRBJ1-1
d_gene: NA
len: 17
abundance: medium-sized
v_gene: TRBV18
CDR3nt: TGTGCCAGCTCACGGGGCCCGGGGGGCGAGGGTAACACTGAAGCTTTCTTT
CDR3aa: CASSRGPGGEGNTEAFF

j_gene: TRBJ2-7
d_gene: NA
len: 12
abundance: many
v_gene: TRBV5-4
CDR3nt: TGTGCCAGCAGCTTGAGGGCGGGGGAGCAGTACTTC
CDR3aa: CASSLRAGEQYF

j_gene: TRBJ2-1
d_gene: NA
len: 16
abundance: medium-sized
v_gene: TRBV7-9
CDR3nt: TGTGCCAGCAGCCTAACTATTGGTCCAGTCGGGGGTGAGCAGTTCTTC
CDR3aa: CASSLTIGPVGGEQFF

j_gene: TRBJ1-1
d_gene: NA
len: 12
abundance: NA
v_gene: TRBV20-1
CDR3nt: TGCAGTGCCACCAGTCCGAACACTGAAGCTTTCTTT
CDR3aa: CSATSPNTEAFF

j_gene: TRBJ2-1
d_gene: NA
len: 11
abundance: many
v_gene: TRBV7-9
CDR3nt: TGTGCCAGCAGCACTATCAATGAGCAGTTCTTC
CDR3aa: CASSTINEQFF

j_gene: TRBJ1-1
d_gene: NA
len: 14
abundance: medium-sized
v_gene: TRBV12-3/TRBV12-4
CDR3nt: TGTGCCAGCAGCCAAAGTACGATCTACACTGAAGCTTTCTTT
CDR3aa: CASSQSTIYTEAFF

j_gene: TRBJ2-1
d_gene: NA
len: 16
abundance: NA
v_gene: TRBV19
CDR3nt: TGTGCCAGTAGTTATTTACCGGGACGTAGATACAATGAGCAGTTCTTC
CDR3aa: CASSYLPGRRYNEQFF

j_gene: TRBJ1-4
d_gene: NA
len: 14
abundance: NA
v_gene: TRBV30
CDR3nt: TGTGCCTGGAAGGAGAACACCTTTGGGTTAAAACTGTTTTTT
CDR3aa: CAWKENTFGLKLFF

j_gene: TRBJ2-1
d_gene: TRBD2
len: 14
abundance: NA
v_gene: TRBV20-1
CDR3nt: TGCAGTGCTAGACTAGCGGGAGTTACTAATGAGCAGTTCTTC
CDR3aa: CSARLAGVTNEQFF

j_gene: TRBJ2-2
d_gene: NA
len: 12
abundance: few
v_gene: TRBV19
CDR3nt: TGTGCCAGTAGTCCTTCCACCGGGGAGCTGTTTTTT
CDR3aa: CASSPSTGELFF

j_gene: TRBJ2-1
d_gene: TRBD2
len: 15
abundance: once
v_gene: TRBV20-1
CDR3nt: TGCAGTGCTGAGGGCGGGACTAGCGGGATGAATGAGCAGTTCTTC
CDR3aa: CSAEGGTSGMNEQFF

j_gene: TRBJ1-6
d_gene: TRBD1
len: 14
abundance: NA
v_gene: TRBV20-1
CDR3nt: TGCAGTGCTAGAGCGGGACAGAATAATTCACCCCTCCACTTT
CDR3aa: CSARAGQNNSPLHF

j_gene: TRBJ2-1
d_gene: TRBD2
len: 15
abundance: many
v_gene: TRBV15
CDR3nt: TGTGCCACCAGCAGAGAAATGACTAGCGGGACTGAGCAGTTCTTC
CDR3aa: CATSREMTSGTEQFF

j_gene: TRBJ2-1
d_gene: TRBD2
len: 14
abundance: NA
v_gene: TRBV20-1
CDR3nt: TGCAGTGCTCCACGGACTAGCGGCCTCAATGAGGAGTTCTTC
CDR3aa: CSAPRTSGLNEEFF

j_gene: TRBJ2-2
d_gene: NA
len: 14
abundance: NA
v_gene: TRBV27
CDR3nt: TGTGCCAGCAGAACCGGACAATACACCGGGGAGCTGTTTTTT
CDR3aa: CASRTGQYTGELFF

j_gene: TRBJ1-2
d_gene: TRBD1
len: 12
abundance: many
v_gene: TRBV29-1
CDR3nt: TGCAGCGTTGGGACAGGGGGATATGGCTACACCTTC
CDR3aa: CSVGTGGYGYTF

j_gene: TRBJ1-1
d_gene: NA
len: 16
abundance: many
v_gene: TRBV3-1
CDR3nt: TGTGCCAGCAGCCCCAGGGGTTACGAAATGAACACTGAAGCTTTCTTT
CDR3aa: CASSPRGYEMNTEAFF

j_gene: TRBJ1-1
d_gene: NA
len: 13
abundance: NA
v_gene: TRBV4-2
CDR3nt: TGTGCCAGCAGCCAAACCCCGAGCACTGAAGCTTTCTTT
CDR3aa: CASSQTPSTEAFF

j_gene: TRBJ2-1
d_gene: NA
len: 18
abundance: NA
v_gene: TRBV2
CDR3nt: TGTGCCAGCCGGGAAAGGGTCTCCCTGGGCGAGTGGGACAATGAGCAGTTCTTC
CDR3aa: CASRERVSLGEWDNEQFF

j_gene: TRBJ1-4
d_gene: NA
len: 15
abundance: medium-sized
v_gene: TRBV5-1
CDR3nt: TGCGCCACCAAAACCACGACAGAACTAAATGAAAAACTGTTTTTT
CDR3aa: CATKTTTELNEKLFF

j_gene: TRBJ1-1
d_gene: NA
len: 16
abundance: NA
v_gene: TRBV13
CDR3nt: TGTGCCAGCAGCTTAGAAGGGGGTATTCGAAACACTGAAGCTTTCTTT
CDR3aa: CASSLEGGIRNTEAFF

j_gene: TRBJ1-4
d_gene: NA
len: 14
abundance: NA
v_gene: TRBV4-1
CDR3nt: TGCGCCAGCAGCCTGGGGGCAACTAATGAAAAACTGTTTTTT
CDR3aa: CASSLGATNEKLFF

j_gene: TRBJ1-2
d_gene: TRBD1
len: 15
abundance: NA
v_gene: TRBV7-2
CDR3nt: TGTGCCAGCAGCTTTTCCTGGACAGGGGGCTATGGCTACACCTTC
CDR3aa: CASSFSWTGGYGYTF

j_gene: TRBJ1-5
d_gene: TRBD1
len: 15
abundance: medium-sized
v_gene: TRBV24-1
CDR3nt: TGTGCCACCAGTGATTTTAGAGGGGGCTTTCAGCCCCAGCATTTT
CDR3aa: CATSDFRGGFQPQHF

j_gene: TRBJ1-5
d_gene: NA
len: 14
abundance: few
v_gene: TRBV28
CDR3nt: TGTGCCAGCATCTTTAGGACATTGAATCAGCCCCAGCATTTT
CDR3aa: CASIFRTLNQPQHF

j_gene: TRBJ2-4
d_gene: NA
len: 18
abundance: many
v_gene: TRBV4-1
CDR3nt: TGCGCCAGCAGCCGCATCCAACTAGGGGGGTTAGCCAAAAACATTCAGTACTTC
CDR3aa: CASSRIQLGGLAKNIQYF

j_gene: TRBJ2-1
d_gene: NA
len: 14
abundance: NA
v_gene: TRBV2
CDR3nt: TGTGCCAGCAGCGGACAGACTAGTTACAATGATCATTTCTTC
CDR3aa: CASSGQTSYNDHFF

j_gene: TRBJ2-5
d_gene: TRBD2
len: 16
abundance: many
v_gene: TRBV25-1
CDR3nt: TGTGCCAGCAGTGATCGCAGCGGGAGGCGGAAAGAGACCCAGTACTTC
CDR3aa: CASSDRSGRRKETQYF

j_gene: TRBJ2-5
d_gene: TRBD2
len: 14
abundance: NA
v_gene: TRBV11-2
CDR3nt: TGTGCCAGCAGCAGACTAGCACTCTCGGAGACCCAGTACTTC
CDR3aa: CASSRLALSETQYF

j_gene: TRBJ1-1
d_gene: NA
len: 12
abundance: few
v_gene: TRBV2
CDR3nt: TGTGCCAGCAGACAAGGGACCACTGAAGCTTTCTTT
CDR3aa: CASRQGTTEAFF

j_gene: TRBJ2-5
d_gene: NA
len: 17
abundance: many
v_gene: TRBV5-6
CDR3nt: TGTGCCAGCAGCGTATTCAGGGGCAGTGGACCCCAAGAGACCCAGTACTTC
CDR3aa: CASSVFRGSGPQETQYF

j_gene: TRBJ2-1
d_gene: NA
len: 13
abundance: medium-sized
v_gene: TRBV5-1
CDR3nt: TGCGCCAGCAAATTGGCTACGAACGATGAGCAGTTCTTC
CDR3aa: CASKLATNDEQFF

j_gene: TRBJ2-5
d_gene: NA
len: 15
abundance: NA
v_gene: TRBV7-2
CDR3nt: TGTGCCAGCAGCCCCGTTACGTCGATAGGGGAGACCCAGTACTTC
CDR3aa: CASSPVTSIGETQYF

j_gene: TRBJ2-3
d_gene: TRBD2
len: 14
abundance: many
v_gene: TRBV5-4
CDR3nt: TGTGCCAGCACCCTAGCGGGTGCGCCAGATACGCAGTATTTT
CDR3aa: CASTLAGAPDTQYF

j_gene: TRBJ2-2
d_gene: NA
len: 12
abundance: few
v_gene: TRBV7-3
CDR3nt: TGTGCCAGCAGCTCTGGGTCCGGGGAGCTGTTTTTT
CDR3aa: CASSSGSGELFF

j_gene: TRBJ2-1
d_gene: NA
len: 14
abundance: medium-sized
v_gene: TRBV5-1
CDR3nt: TGCGCCAGCAGGCGAGGGGAAGGATACAATGAGCAGTTCTTC
CDR3aa: CASRRGEGYNEQFF

j_gene: TRBJ2-5
d_gene: TRBD1
len: 16
abundance: medium-sized
v_gene: TRBV9
CDR3nt: TGTGCCAGCAGCGAATATGACAGGGGGCAGCAAGAGACCCAGTACTTC
CDR3aa: CASSEYDRGQQETQYF

j_gene: TRBJ2-4
d_gene: NA
len: 15
abundance: medium-sized
v_gene: TRBV20-1
CDR3nt: TGCAGTGCCACTGATACGGACCTAGCCAAAAACATTCAGTACTTC
CDR3aa: CSATDTDLAKNIQYF

j_gene: TRBJ2-3
d_gene: NA
len: 17
abundance: medium-sized
v_gene: TRBV30
CDR3nt: TGTGCCTGGAGTACCTACAGGGTGACATTTTCCACAGATACGCAGTATTTT
CDR3aa: CAWSTYRVTFSTDTQYF

j_gene: TRBJ1-2
d_gene: TRBD1
len: 12
abundance: many
v_gene: TRBV29-1
CDR3nt: TGCAGCGTAGGGGACAGTAGCTATGGCTACACCTTC
CDR3aa: CSVGDSSYGYTF

j_gene: TRBJ2-1
d_gene: NA
len: 11
abundance: many
v_gene: TRBV12-3/TRBV12-4
CDR3nt: TGTGCCAGCGGTGGTTCAAATGAGCAGTTCTTC
CDR3aa: CASGGSNEQFF

j_gene: TRBJ2-7
d_gene: TRBD1
len: 13
abundance: medium-sized
v_gene: TRBV7-3
CDR3nt: TGTGCCAGCAGCTTGGGACAGGGGAACGAGCAGTACTTC
CDR3aa: CASSLGQGNEQYF

j_gene: TRBJ2-7
d_gene: NA
len: 13
abundance: few
v_gene: TRBV6-2/TRBV6-3
CDR3nt: TGTGCCAGCAGTTACCGGCCATATGAGGAGCAGTACTTC
CDR3aa: CASSYRPYEEQYF

j_gene: TRBJ2-7
d_gene: TRBD2
len: 13
abundance: many
v_gene: TRBV25-1
CDR3nt: TGTGCCAGCAGGATGACTAGCGGGAACGAGCAGTACTTC
CDR3aa: CASRMTSGNEQYF